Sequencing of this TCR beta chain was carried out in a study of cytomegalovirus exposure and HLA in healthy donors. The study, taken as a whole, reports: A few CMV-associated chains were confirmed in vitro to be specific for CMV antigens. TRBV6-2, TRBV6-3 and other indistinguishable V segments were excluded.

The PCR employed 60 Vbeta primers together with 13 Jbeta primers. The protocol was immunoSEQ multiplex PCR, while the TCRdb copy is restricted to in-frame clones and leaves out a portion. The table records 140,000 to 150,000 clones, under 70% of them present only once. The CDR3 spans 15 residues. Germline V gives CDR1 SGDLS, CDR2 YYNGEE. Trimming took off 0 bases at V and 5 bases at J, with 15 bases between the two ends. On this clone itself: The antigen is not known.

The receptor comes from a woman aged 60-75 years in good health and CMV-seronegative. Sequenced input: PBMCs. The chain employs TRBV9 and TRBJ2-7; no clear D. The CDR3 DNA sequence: TGTGCCAGCAGCGTAGGGTTGGCAAATAACGACGAGCAGTACTTC. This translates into CASSVGLANNDEQYF.